Presented here are 20 T cell receptor beta chains from one specimen sequenced in a study of early T cells in non-severe SARS-CoV-2 infection. TCRdb analysed the 5' RACE reads with MiXCR anew, one entry per CDR3 protein. The sample holds 65,000 to 70,000 distinct CDR3 sequences, 11% seen once. Sequencing was performed on whole blood. These receptors came from an adult who was a healthcare worker with PCR-confirmed SARS-CoV-2 infection or an uninfected control (not recorded which).

The chain uses TRBV7-2 and TRBJ1-3, with a possible D match to TRBD1 (5 bases). V shed 3 bases and J shed 1 base, with 7 bases lying between them. CDR3 length equals 14 residues. Germline V gives CDR1 SGHTA, CDR2 FQGNSA. This CDR3 reads CASSFQGSGNTIYF. CDR3 nucleotide sequence: TGTGCCAGCAGCTTTCAGGGATCTGGAAACACCATATATTTT.

The chain combines TRBV3-1 with TRBJ2-1, with D unclear. The germline CDR1 and CDR2 sequences are LGHDT and YNNKEL (reference sequence). V lost 4 bases and J 2 bases, leaving 12 bases between the germline ends. The CDR3 covers 15 residues. CDR3 protein: CASSRRPGTYNEQFF. DNA of the CDR3: TGTGCCAGCAGCCGAAGACCCGGAACCTACAATGAGCAGTTCTTC.

The chain combines TRBV27 with TRBJ1-1; D remains unclear. V gave up 6 bases and J gave up 1 base, with 9 bases separating them. The CDR3 extends over 13 amino acids. Germline V gives CDR1 MNHEY, CDR2 SMNVEV (reference sequence). CDR3 in DNA: TGTGCCAGCAGAGGATTCAGGAACACTGAAGCTTTCTTT. This translates into CASRGFRNTEAFF.

The table lists this clonotype with a few counts. The chain couples TRBV7-2 to TRBJ2-7; D unclear. This CDR3 has 11 amino acids. The V end was cut by 5 bases, the J end by 7 bases, with 9 bases between. The germline V gene encodes CDR1 SGHTA and CDR2 FQGNSA. Here the CDR3 reads CASSPRCEQYF. The DNA of the CDR3 is TGTGCCAGCAGCCCACGTTGTGAGCAGTACTTC.

This clonotype was counted between two and nine times. The V call is TRBV6-5, the J call TRBJ2-1; 9 bases are shared with TRBD2. V shed 11 bases, J shed 8 bases, and the junction held 13 bases outside the gene matches. Germline values: CDR1 MNHEY, CDR2 SVGAGI. The CDR3 is 14 amino acids. The CDR3 sequence: CAVRIAGEGYEQFF. In nucleotides, the CDR3 is TGTGCCGTAAGAATAGCGGGAGAGGGGTATGAGCAGTTCTTC.

This clonotype has only a few counts. The chain carries TRBV21-1 and TRBJ2-5; the D call TRBD1 from the table was never checked on the DNA. TRBV21-1 is a documented pseudogene. The CDR3 totals 15 residues. CDR3 amino acids: CASSKGRGDPETQYF. Here the CDR3 DNA reads TGTGCCAGCAGCAAAGGACGGGGGGATCCAGAGACCCAGTACTTC.

The table lists this clonotype with a few counts. The chain joins TRBV7-2 to TRBJ2-3; D remains unclear. The germline V and J ends were trimmed by 3 bases and 3 bases, with 13 bases remaining between them. This CDR3 is 15 amino acids long. The germline V gene encodes CDR1 SGHTA and CDR2 FQGNSA. As DNA, the CDR3 is TGTGCCAGCAGCTTCCTTGGAGCCGATACAGATACGCAGTATTTT. Its translation: CASSFLGADTDTQYF.

This clonotype was seen at least ten times. The chain links TRBV14 to TRBJ2-7, with 8 positions matching TRBD1. Germline CDR1 is SGHDN and CDR2 is FVKESK. Trimming removed 1 base from V and 0 bases from J; junction bases left unmatched: 2. The CDR3 runs to 15 residues. The CDR3 sequence: CASSQVGQASYEQYF. DNA for the CDR3: TGTGCCAGCAGCCAAGTGGGACAGGCCTCCTACGAGCAGTACTTC.

This chain joins TRBV2 and TRBJ2-5, with D perhaps matching TRBD2 (6 bases). The CDR3 runs 13 residues. Germline loops: CDR1 SNHLY, CDR2 FYNNEI. V lost 8 bases, J lost 7 bases, and 17 bases lay in between. The CDR3 DNA is TGTGCCAGCTGGGACTCGGACGTGTTGACCCAGTACTTC. Translating it yields CASWDSDVLTQYF.

This clonotype was observed at least ten times. The chain couples TRBV10-3 to TRBJ2-7, with 9 bases matching TRBD1. Looked up from germline, CDR1 is ENHRY and CDR2 is SYGVKD. J gave up 6 bases and V 2 bases, and 2 bases lay outside the gene matches. CDR3 length: 13 residues. CDR3 bases: TGTGCCATCAGTGAGCCGGGACAGGGCGAGCAGTACTTC. Protein product: CAISEPGQGEQYF.

This clonotype was found a few times. This chain joins TRBV12-3 or TRBV12-4 and TRBJ1-5; 10 bases line up with TRBD1. This CDR3 is 16 amino acids long. With 6 bases clipped from V and 4 bases from J, the junction kept 9 bases outside the gene matches. In DNA, the CDR3 is TGTGCCAGCAGCCTTCCCGGGACAGGGGCAAATCAGCCCCAGCATTTT. This codes for CASSLPGTGANQPQHF.

The V call is TRBV5-4, the J call TRBJ2-2; D is ambiguous. Germline loops: CDR1 SGHNT, CDR2 YYREEE (reference sequence). This CDR3 spans 15 amino acids. Trimming cost V 3 bases and J 5 bases, with 14 bases left between them. CDR3: CASSSDRVRTGELFF. Here the CDR3 DNA reads TGTGCCAGCAGCTCGGACCGAGTCCGTACCGGGGAGCTGTTTTTT.

Only a few counts were recorded for this clonotype. The chain has TRBV7-9 and TRBJ2-3, with D perhaps given as TRBD1 or TRBD2 (5 bases each). V lost 3 bases and J 4 bases, leaving 14 bases between the germline ends. Per the germline V gene, CDR1 is SEHNR and CDR2 is FQNEAQ (reference sequence). The CDR3 spans 15 residues. CDR3 sequence: CASSLGTKGADTQYF. CDR3 DNA: TGTGCCAGCAGCTTGGGGACGAAAGGTGCAGATACGCAGTATTTT.

This clonotype was seen ten or more times. The chain has TRBV7-2 and TRBJ2-5, with D unresolved. CDR3 length: 14 amino acids. The V and J ends lost 2 bases and 2 bases respectively, with 9 bases between them. Germline V CDR1 and CDR2: SGHTA, FQGNSA. CDR3 nucleotide sequence: TGTGCCAGCAGCTTAAGTACTGTTCAAGAGACCCAGTACTTC. It specifies CASSLSTVQETQYF.

This clonotype was seen ten or more times. The chain employs TRBV28 and TRBJ2-7, with D maybe TRBD1 (5 bases). CDR1 and CDR2 from the germline V gene are MDHEN and SYDVKM. The CDR3 is 13 amino acids. The V end was cut by 6 bases, the J end by 3 bases, with 12 bases between. The CDR3 region is CASRPDSYYEQYF. The CDR3 region has the DNA TGTGCCAGCAGACCTGACAGTTACTACGAGCAGTACTTC.

This chain links TRBV12-3 or TRBV12-4 with TRBJ1-2; D uncertain. V lost 6 bases and J 7 bases, leaving 9 bases between the germline ends. CDR3 length: 11 residues. CDR3 nucleotides: TGTGCCAGCAGCCCTGGAGGTGGCTACACCTTC. The encoded protein is CASSPGGGYTF.

This clonotype appeared many times. This chain connects TRBV20-1 to TRBJ1-1; D is perhaps TRBD1 (5 bases). Between the trimmed V and J ends, which lost 0 bases and 5 bases, there was a span of 13 bases. The V gene's germline CDR1 is DFQATT and CDR2 SNEGSKA (reference sequence). The CDR3 is 14 residues long. CDR3 sequence (DNA): TGCAGTGCTAGAGACCCCTCCAGGGCGACTGAAGCTTTCTTT. Protein product: CSARDPSRATEAFF.

Only a few counts were recorded for this clonotype. This rearrangement joins TRBV12-3 or TRBV12-4 to TRBJ2-3, with 13 bases identical to TRBD2. V was pared by 6 bases and J by 9 bases, with 6 bases of the junction left unmatched. This CDR3 has 14 amino acids. The CDR3 region has the DNA TGTGCCAGCAGCGGACTAGCGGGGGTGAAGACGCAGTATTTT. This sequence encodes CASSGLAGVKTQYF.

This clonotype was seen a handful of times. This rearrangement joins TRBV7-6 to TRBJ2-7, with D tentatively TRBD1 or TRBD2 (5 bases each). Trimming took off 6 bases at V and 3 bases at J, with 24 bases between the two ends. The CDR3 loop spans 17 amino acids. Germline CDR1 and CDR2: SGHVS and FNYEAQ. CDR3 residues: CASRPYPRGKESYEQYF. The CDR3, as DNA: TGTGCCAGCAGACCGTATCCGAGGGGCAAAGAAAGCTACGAGCAGTACTTC.

The chain links TRBV15 to TRBJ1-1; a possible D gene is TRBD1 (5 bases). V lost 3 bases, J lost 10 bases, and 18 bases lay in between. The CDR3 consists of 14 residues. Germline CDR1 is LNHNV and CDR2 is YYDKDF (reference sequence). In DNA form, the CDR3 reads TGTGCCACCAGCAGCCGGGACCGCGCGGGTGGAGCTTTCTTT. It translates to CATSSRDRAGGAFF.